The 28 T cell receptor beta chains below all came from one sample that was sequenced in a study of blood T cell repertoires in COVID-19. Method: immunoSEQ multiplex PCR; TCRdb's copy keeps in-frame clones and lacks some. The table lists fewer than 70,000 clones, 70% to 90% of them singletons. What was sequenced was peripheral blood. These receptors were obtained from a man aged 50-59 years with acute or convalescent COVID-19.

This chain connects TRBV2 to TRBJ1-3; D remains ambiguous. The germline V and J ends were trimmed by 9 bases and 3 bases, with 9 bases remaining between them. The germline V gene encodes CDR1 SNHLY and CDR2 FYNNEI. The CDR3 spans 12 residues. The CDR3 here is CASRVGGNTIYF. The CDR3 nucleotides read TGTGCCAGTCGGGTCGGTGGAAACACCATATATTTT.

This sequence joins TRBV5-1 and TRBJ2-3, with TRBD2 matching 10 bases. CDR3 size: 15 residues. The V gene end was trimmed by 7 bases and the J gene end by 4 bases; junction bases not matched to a gene: 9. Germline lookup yields CDR1 SGHRS and CDR2 YFSETQ. CDR3 protein: CASSERGGRSDTQYF. As DNA, the CDR3 is TGCGCCAGCTCTGAGCGGGGGGGCCGTTCAGATACGCAGTATTTT.

The chain has TRBV30 and TRBJ2-3, with unresolved D. The germline CDR1 and CDR2 sequences are GTSNPN and SVGIG (reference sequence). Trimming left V 0 bases short and J 2 bases short, with 9 bases between. The CDR3 runs 14 residues. In DNA form, the CDR3 reads TGTGCCTGGAGTGTACTCCTTCACACAGATACGCAGTATTTT. It specifies CAWSVLLHTDTQYF.

The chain links TRBV5-4 to TRBJ2-7; 7 positions agree with TRBD1. V lost 4 bases to trimming and J lost 2 bases; unmatched junction nucleotides: 6. The CDR3 is made up of 14 amino acids. Per germline, CDR1 SGHNT and CDR2 YYREEE (reference sequence). Written as DNA, the CDR3 is TGTGCCAGCAGCGTGGGACAGTTTACCTACGAGCAGTACTTC. It is translated as CASSVGQFTYEQYF. The variable domain in full, completed from reference TRBV5-4 and TRBJ2-7, reads ETGVTQSPTHLIKTRGQQVTLRCSSQSGHNTVSWYQQALGQGPQFIFQYYREEENGRGNFPPRFSGLQFPNYSSELNVNALELDDSALYLCASSVGQFTYEQYFGPGTRLTVT.

V usage is TRBV5-4 and J usage is TRBJ2-2; 7 bases line up with TRBD1. This CDR3 has 15 amino acids. V gave up 3 bases and J gave up 6 bases; unmatched junction bases: 8. CDR1 is SGHNT and CDR2 is YYREEE in the germline V gene (reference sequence). The CDR3 nucleotides are TGTGCCAGCAGCTCGGGACAGCCGATGCCCGGGGAGCTGTTTTTT. Translated: CASSSGQPMPGELFF.

The V call is TRBV5-1, the J call TRBJ2-3; the match to TRBD1 covers 7 bases. Germline V gives CDR1 SGHRS, CDR2 YFSETQ. This CDR3 comprises 14 residues. V was pared by 2 bases and J by 4 bases, with 4 bases of the junction left unmatched. The CDR3 loop is CASSFRDSSDTQYF. Here the CDR3 DNA reads TGCGCCAGCAGCTTCCGGGACAGTTCAGATACGCAGTATTTT.

The J gene is TRBJ2-2, the V gene TRBV11-2; D might be TRBD1 (6 bases). Looked up from germline, CDR1 is SGHAT and CDR2 is FQNNGV. This CDR3 has 14 amino acids. V gave up 5 bases and J gave up 2 bases, with 9 bases separating them. The DNA for the CDR3 is TGTGCCAGCAGCCAGACAGGCAACACCGGGGAGCTGTTTTTT. Translating gives CASSQTGNTGELFF. Filled out from reference TRBV11-2 and TRBJ2-2, the complete variable domain reads EAGVAQSPRYKIIEKRQSVAFWCNPISGHATLYWYQQILGQGPKLLIQFQNNGVVDDSQLPKDRFSAERLKGVDSTLKIQPAKLEDSAVYLCASSQTGNTGELFFGEGSRLTVL.

The V and J genes are TRBV5-1 and TRBJ2-7; D may be TRBD2 (6 bases). Germline CDR1 is SGHRS and CDR2 is YFSETQ. Trimming removed 5 bases from V and 6 bases from J, with 21 bases in between. There are 15 residues in the CDR3. CDR3 sequence: CASRASGDSLSEQYF. For the CDR3, the DNA is TGCGCCAGCAGAGCGTCCGGGGACTCACTCTCCGAGCAGTACTTC. The full variable domain, in which reference TRBV5-1 and TRBJ2-7 provide the parts outside the CDR3, is KAGVTQTPRYLIKTRGQQVTLSCSPISGHRSVSWYQQTPGQGLQFLFEYFSETQRNKGNFPGRFSGRQFSNSRSEMNVSTLELGDSALYLCASRASGDSLSEQYFGPGTRLTVT.

Only a few counts were recorded for this clone. The CDR3, as DNA: TGCGCCAGCAGCCCTGGACAGGGGGCAAACCCGAACACTGAAGCTTTCTTT. It translates to CASSPGQGANPNTEAFF. V is TRBV5-1 and J is TRBJ1-1; 11 bases are shared with TRBD1. The CDR3 runs to 17 residues. Germline V lookup: CDR1 SGHRS, CDR2 YFSETQ. V dropped 4 bases and J dropped 1; count of bases not matched to a gene: 9.

The chain employs TRBV12-5 and TRBJ1-1, with D tentatively TRBD1 (6 bases). Between the trimmed V and J ends, which lost 5 bases and 4 bases, there was a span of 11 bases. This CDR3 comprises 13 residues. Germline V gene sequence: CDR1 LGHNT, CDR2 FRNRAP. The CDR3 here is CASGLKQGTEAFF. The CDR3 bases are TGTGCTAGTGGTCTCAAACAGGGCACTGAAGCTTTCTTT.

V is TRBV7-8 and J is TRBJ2-7; 7 bases are a match to TRBD2. Germline trimming cut 10 bases from V and 1 base from J; bases unmatched to any gene: 13. The CDR3 has 15 residues. CDR1 SGHVS and CDR2 FQNEAQ come from the germline V gene. The CDR3: CATSDWASGSYEQYF. The CDR3 nucleotides are TGTGCCACCTCCGACTGGGCTAGCGGTTCCTACGAGCAGTACTTC. Using reference TRBV7-8 and TRBJ2-7 for the parts outside the CDR3, the full variable domain is GAGVSQSPRYKVAKRGQDVALRCDPISGHVSLFWYQQALGQGPEFLTYFQNEAQLDKSGLPSDRFFAERPEGSVSTLKIQRTQQEDSAVYLCATSDWASGSYEQYFGPGTRLTVT.

The chain has TRBV23-1 and TRBJ2-2, with D uncertain. TRBV23-1 counts as an open reading frame of uncertain function. The V end lost 1 base, the J end lost 1 base, and 7 bases lay between the germline ends. CDR3 length: 15 residues. This CDR3 is CASSQFPLNTGELFF. As DNA, the CDR3 is TGCGCCAGCAGTCAATTCCCCTTGAACACCGGGGAGCTGTTTTTT.

This chain joins TRBV18 and TRBJ2-5, with D possibly TRBD2 on 5 matching bases. The germline V gene has CDR1 KGHSH and CDR2 LQKENI. The CDR3 extends over 12 amino acids. V was clipped by 6 bases and J by 2 bases, with 7 bases between them. This CDR3 is CASSWEQETQYF. As DNA, the CDR3 is TGTGCCAGCTCTTGGGAGCAAGAGACCCAGTACTTC.

This CDR3 reads CASSEYGYGYTF. DNA of the CDR3: TGTGCCAGCAGTGAATACGGCTATGGCTACACCTTC. V usage is TRBV25-1 and J usage is TRBJ1-2; D remains ambiguous. CDR3 length: 12 amino acids. Germline V CDR1 and CDR2: MGHDK, SYGVNS. Trimming shortened V by 0 bases and J by 4 bases, and 3 bases separated the two germline ends.

This sequence joins TRBV18 and TRBJ1-2; 7 nucleotides align to TRBD1. CDR1 KGHSH and CDR2 LQKENI come from the germline V gene. The CDR3 has 16 amino acids. V lost 3 bases and J lost 8; bases outside the gene matches: 15. CDR3 sequence: CASSPSGQLYPGGYTF. The CDR3 DNA sequence: TGTGCCAGCTCACCGTCGGGACAGCTCTATCCGGGGGGCTACACCTTC.

In regard to this clone: Other DNA sequences in the same sample also yield this CDR3. The chain carries TRBV24-1 and TRBJ2-5; 10 positions match TRBD1. The V gene's germline CDR1 is KGHDR and CDR2 SFDVKD. The CDR3 has 15 residues. The V segment lost 3 bases and the J segment 5 bases; nucleotides outside the gene matches: 5. The CDR3 protein is CATSDRQGAGETQYF. The DNA for the CDR3 is TGTGCCACCAGTGATCGACAGGGGGCGGGGGAGACCCAGTACTTC.

This chain connects TRBV7-8 to TRBJ1-4; 9 bases match TRBD1. CDR3 length equals 15 residues. V lost 4 bases and J lost 5; bases outside the gene matches: 5. The germline V gene encodes CDR1 SGHVS and CDR2 FQNEAQ. CDR3 loop: CASSWGQGRNEKLFF. The CDR3 region has the DNA TGTGCCAGCAGCTGGGGACAGGGTAGGAATGAAAAACTGTTTTTT.

The chain links TRBV7-9 to TRBJ2-1; 11 bases align to TRBD2. V lost 5 bases, J lost 6 bases, and 9 bases stayed unmatched. CDR3 size: 16 residues. Germline V CDR1 and CDR2: SEHNR, FQNEAQ (reference sequence). CDR3 loop: CASSESSGGARNEQFF. The CDR3 DNA sequence: TGTGCCAGCAGCGAGAGTAGCGGGGGGGCCCGCAATGAGCAGTTCTTC. Full variable domain (rest looked up from reference TRBV7-9 and TRBJ2-1): DTGVSQNPRHKITKRGQNVTFRCDPISEHNRLYWYRQTLGQGPEFLTYFQNEAQLEKSRLLSDRFSAERPKGSFSTLEIQRTEQGDSAMYLCASSESSGGARNEQFFGPGTRLTVL.

The chain combines TRBV30 with TRBJ1-6, with D uncertain. The V end lost 2 bases, the J end lost 3 bases, and 5 bases lay between the germline ends. Germline CDR1 reads GTSNPN; CDR2 reads SVGIG (reference sequence). This CDR3 contains 13 residues. The CDR3 region is CAWSYSYNSPLHF. CDR3 in DNA: TGTGCCTGGAGTTACAGCTATAATTCACCCCTCCACTTT. Using reference TRBV30 and TRBJ1-6 for the parts outside the CDR3, the full variable domain is SQTIHQWPATLVQPVGSPLSLECTVEGTSNPNLYWYRQAAGRGLQLLFYSVGIGQISSEVPQNLSASRPQDRQFILSSKKLLLSDSGFYLCAWSYSYNSPLHFGNGTRLTVT.

J is TRBJ1-1 and V is TRBV6-6; D is possibly TRBD1 (6 bases). The V gene's germline CDR1 is MNHNY and CDR2 SVGAGI (reference sequence). The CDR3 covers 15 residues. V was trimmed by 8 bases and J by 5 bases, leaving 21 bases between them. Here the CDR3 reads CASYRGQGGRTEAFF. In nucleotides, the CDR3 is TGTGCCAGCTATAGGGGACAAGGGGGAAGGACTGAAGCTTTCTTT.

This chain connects TRBV28 to TRBJ1-1, with D perhaps TRBD1 (5 bases). With 2 bases removed from V and 2 bases from J, the gap between germline ends came to 24 bases. The CDR3 spans 19 residues. Per germline, CDR1 MDHEN and CDR2 SYDVKM. CDR3 sequence: CASSLGPGLRSRANTEAFF. DNA for the CDR3: TGTGCCAGCAGTTTAGGCCCGGGACTAAGGTCGAGGGCTAACACTGAAGCTTTCTTT.

The rearrangement uses TRBV6-5 and TRBJ1-5; 7 bases agree with TRBD1. V trimming: 5 bases; J trimming: 6 bases; junction bases outside the gene matches: 7. CDR3 length equals 14 residues. In germline, CDR1 is MNHEY, CDR2 SVGAGI. For the CDR3, the DNA is TGTGCCAGCAGTCCCGGACAGGCGGGTCAGCCCCAGCATTTT. Amino acids: CASSPGQAGQPQHF.

The chain joins TRBV10-3 to TRBJ1-1; D remains unclear. The CDR3 contains 12 residues. Germline-derived CDR1 and CDR2 are ENHRY and SYGVKD. V shed 6 bases and J shed 3 bases, with 8 bases lying between them. This CDR3 reads CAISAGDTEAFF. In DNA form, the CDR3 reads TGTGCCATCAGCGCCGGGGACACTGAAGCTTTCTTT.

The chain links TRBV5-1 to TRBJ1-4; no definite D call. V was cut by 4 bases and J by 0 bases, with 16 bases left in between. This CDR3 contains 17 residues. Germline CDR1 is SGHRS and CDR2 is YFSETQ. CDR3 loop: CASSMESLGATNEKLFF. The CDR3, as DNA: TGCGCCAGCAGCATGGAGTCTCTCGGTGCAACTAATGAAAAACTGTTTTTT.

By sample share, this clone is medium-sized. The chain links TRBV4-1 to TRBJ1-6, with 8 bases fitting TRBD1. J gave up 5 bases and V 1 base, and 1 base lay outside the gene matches. The CDR3 loop spans 15 amino acids. Germline lookup yields CDR1 MGHRA and CDR2 YSYEKL. In DNA, the CDR3 is TGCGCCAGCAGCCAAGGGACAGGGAATAATTCACCCCTCCACTTT. It specifies CASSQGTGNNSPLHF.

The chain uses TRBV3-1 (or the pseudogene TRBV3-2) and TRBJ1-2; D is uncertain. CDR1 and CDR2 from the germline V gene are LGHDT and YNNKEL (reference sequence). V was shortened by 0 bases and J by 8 bases, with 13 bases between the two germline ends. The CDR3 sequence is 14 residues long. CDR3 DNA sequence: TGTGCCAGCAGCCAAGACCTTAAGAGTTTCGGCTACACCTTC. It is translated as CASSQDLKSFGYTF.

The chain uses TRBV3-1 (or the pseudogene TRBV3-2) and TRBJ2-5; 10 nucleotides line up with TRBD2. V shed 4 bases, J shed 5 bases, and the junction held 4 bases outside the gene matches. CDR3 length: 14 amino acids. Germline CDR1 LGHDT, CDR2 YNNKEL (reference sequence). CDR3 sequence reads: CASSLAGGRETQYF. CDR3 DNA: TGTGCCAGCAGCCTAGCGGGGGGTCGGGAGACCCAGTACTTC.

This clone occurred a few times. This rearrangement joins TRBV5-4 to TRBJ2-3, with D possibly matching TRBD2 (7 bases). The CDR3 runs 16 residues. The V gene lost 0 bases and the J gene lost 5 bases, with 16 bases spanning the gap. CDR1 and CDR2 (germline): SGHNT, YYREEE (reference sequence). In DNA form, the CDR3 reads TGTGCCAGCAGCTTGGCCCCGGGGGGCGAGCAAGATACGCAGTATTTT. Translating it yields CASSLAPGGEQDTQYF. Complete variable domain (other parts from reference TRBV5-4 and TRBJ2-3): ETGVTQSPTHLIKTRGQQVTLRCSSQSGHNTVSWYQQALGQGPQFIFQYYREEENGRGNFPPRFSGLQFPNYSSELNVNALELDDSALYLCASSLAPGGEQDTQYFGPGTRLTVL.